This T cell receptor beta chain was profiled in a study of CD8+CD57+ T cells in acquired aplastic anemia. As for the study in general: Healthy donors averaged roughly 11 million reads for CD4+ cells.

Genomic DNA acted as the template from which TCR beta VDJ combination and CDR3 sequence profiling were carried out. One entry per CDR3 protein results from TCRdb running MiXCR on the reads. The sample lists about 110,000 distinct CDR3 sequences, approximately 48% seen once, with about a third in the top ten. Trimming stripped 3 bases from V and 5 bases from J, with 13 bases between. The CDR3 consists of 14 residues. Germline V CDR1 and CDR2: SNHLY, FYNNEI. The TCR was taken from a human donor in good health, serving as a control. The rearrangement uses TRBV2 and TRBJ2-5; no definite D call. The sample was sorted CD4+, CD8+, or CD8+CD57+ T cells (not recorded which) from PBMCs. The CDR3 here is CASSDRRDGETQYF. The CDR3 bases are TGTGCCAGCAGTGACCGGCGCGACGGGGAGACCCAGTACTTC.